A selection of T cell receptor beta chains follows, all from one sample in a study of OX40 agonist ivuxolimab in advanced cancers. TCRdb's copy holds only in-frame clones and misses some; the assay was immunoSEQ multiplex PCR. This sample has about 24,000 clones, with 88% found just once. The sequencing here drew on CD4+ or CD8+ T cells sorted from blood, taken in a trial of the OX40 agonist ivuxolimab. These TCRs come from an adult with an advanced solid tumor such as melanoma, head and neck, liver or kidney cancer. CDR3s include the opening cysteine and the closing phenylalanine or tryptophan. D genes are given only for firm matches. Size is stated for part of the rows, as once, few or many counts, or as a class when the clone is expanded.

v_gene: TRBV28
d_gene: TRBD1
abundance: .
j_gene: TRBJ1-5
CDR3aa: CASKQGGVQPQHF
CDR3nt: TGTGCCAGCAAGCAAGGGGGCGTGCAGCCCCAGCATTTT

v_gene: TRBV7-2
d_gene: TRBD2
abundance: .
j_gene: TRBJ2-1
CDR3aa: CASSFSGSLYEQFF
CDR3nt: TGTGCCAGCAGCTTTAGCGGGAGTTTGTATGAGCAGTTCTTC

v_gene: TRBV6-1
d_gene: .
abundance: .
j_gene: TRBJ1-1
CDR3aa: CASSEARGNTEAFF
CDR3nt: TGTGCCAGCAGTGAAGCGCGGGGGAACACTGAAGCTTTCTTT

v_gene: TRBV28
d_gene: TRBD1
abundance: once
j_gene: TRBJ1-6
CDR3aa: CASSPSGQGNSPLHF
CDR3nt: TGTGCCAGCAGTCCATCGGGACAGGGAAATTCACCCCTCCACTTT

v_gene: TRBV11-2
d_gene: .
abundance: .
j_gene: TRBJ2-2
CDR3aa: CASSLNPPGPGNTGELFF
CDR3nt: TGTGCCAGCAGCTTAAACCCACCGGGGCCTGGGAACACCGGGGAGCTGTTTTTT

v_gene: TRBV4-1
d_gene: .
abundance: .
j_gene: TRBJ2-3
CDR3aa: CASSQARGATDTQYF
CDR3nt: TGCGCCAGCAGCCAAGCTCGGGGCGCGACAGATACGCAGTATTTT

v_gene: TRBV11-2
d_gene: .
abundance: .
j_gene: TRBJ1-1
CDR3aa: CASMGTSGGTEAFF
CDR3nt: TGTGCCAGCATGGGGACATCTGGGGGCACTGAAGCTTTCTTT

v_gene: TRBV5-1
d_gene: .
abundance: .
j_gene: TRBJ2-7
CDR3aa: CASSLGGYEQYF
CDR3nt: TGCGCCAGCAGCTTGGGGGGATACGAGCAGTACTTC

v_gene: TRBV7-9
d_gene: .
abundance: .
j_gene: TRBJ2-6
CDR3aa: CAIPSSGANVLTF
CDR3nt: TGTGCCATCCCTTCCTCTGGGGCCAACGTCCTGACTTTC

v_gene: TRBV6-4
d_gene: TRBD2
abundance: few
j_gene: TRBJ2-2
CDR3aa: CASSFLAGANTGELFF
CDR3nt: TGTGCCAGCAGCTTTCTAGCGGGAGCGAACACCGGGGAGCTGTTTTTT

v_gene: TRBV5-6
d_gene: TRBD2
abundance: .
j_gene: TRBJ2-5
CDR3aa: CASSPRLARETQYF
CDR3nt: TGTGCCAGCAGCCCTCGACTAGCCCGAGAGACCCAGTACTTC

v_gene: TRBV7-8
d_gene: TRBD1
abundance: .
j_gene: TRBJ2-1
CDR3aa: CASSSWDSHYSHNEQFF
CDR3nt: TGTGCCAGCAGCTCGTGGGACAGCCACTATTCTCACAATGAGCAGTTCTTC

v_gene: TRBV7-2
d_gene: .
abundance: .
j_gene: TRBJ2-5
CDR3aa: CASSLGGSVRRETQYF
CDR3nt: TGTGCCAGCAGCTTAGGTGGGAGCGTCCGGCGCGAGACCCAGTACTTC

v_gene: TRBV5-6
d_gene: TRBD1
abundance: .
j_gene: TRBJ1-5
CDR3aa: CASSRQGGNQPQHF
CDR3nt: TGTGCCAGCAGCCGACAGGGTGGCAATCAGCCCCAGCATTTT

v_gene: TRBV7-2
d_gene: .
abundance: .
j_gene: TRBJ2-1
CDR3aa: CASSRSWNEQFF
CDR3nt: TGTGCCAGCAGCCGAAGTTGGAATGAGCAGTTCTTC

v_gene: TRBV11-2
d_gene: .
abundance: .
j_gene: TRBJ2-3
CDR3aa: CASSPGAGSTDTQYF
CDR3nt: TGTGCCAGCAGCCCAGGGGCGGGAAGCACAGATACGCAGTATTTT